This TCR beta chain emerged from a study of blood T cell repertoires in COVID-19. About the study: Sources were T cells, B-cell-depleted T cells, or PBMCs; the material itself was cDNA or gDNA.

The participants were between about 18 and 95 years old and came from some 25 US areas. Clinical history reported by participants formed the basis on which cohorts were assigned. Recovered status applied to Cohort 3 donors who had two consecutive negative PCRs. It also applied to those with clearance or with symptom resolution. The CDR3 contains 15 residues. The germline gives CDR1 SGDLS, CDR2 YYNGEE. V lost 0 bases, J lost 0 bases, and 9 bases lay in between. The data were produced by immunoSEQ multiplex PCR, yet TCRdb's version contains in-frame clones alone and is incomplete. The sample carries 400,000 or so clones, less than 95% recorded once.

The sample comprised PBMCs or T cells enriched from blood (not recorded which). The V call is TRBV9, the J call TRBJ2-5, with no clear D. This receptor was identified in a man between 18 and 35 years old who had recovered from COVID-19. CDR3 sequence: CASSVGGANQETQYF. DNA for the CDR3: TGTGCCAGCAGCGTAGGAGGCGCGAACCAAGAGACCCAGTACTTC. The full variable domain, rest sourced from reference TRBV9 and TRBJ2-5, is DSGVTQTPKHLITATGQRVTLRCSPRSGDLSVYWYQQSLDQGLQFLIQYYNGEERAKGNILERFSAQQFPDLHSELNLSSLELGDSALYFCASSVGGANQETQYFGPGTRLLVL.